The T cell receptor beta chain described here comes from a study of CD8+ T cells in alopecia areata. Study overall: Patients received oral tofacitinib, 5 to 10 mg twice daily, for moderate-to-severe alopecia areata.

Indicated treatment: oral pan-JAK inhibitor, 5-10 mg twice daily. Trimming left V 4 bases short and J 5 bases short, with 11 bases between. Looked up from germline, CDR1 is MGHRA and CDR2 is YSYEKL. The CDR3 is 13 amino acids. Sequencing templates came from extracted RNA that was reverse transcribed into cDNA. Generated by immunoSEQ multiplex PCR, the TCRdb table keeps only in-frame clones and is missing some. This table has over 70,000 clones, around 66% appearing once. The clonotype was recovered from a human donor with alopecia areata. The V call is TRBV4-1, the J call TRBJ2-5; no definite D call. The sequencing used CD8+ T cells sorted from blood, collected at week 24, from a patient treated with tofacitinib. Written as DNA, the CDR3 is TGCGCCAGCAGCCCAACGTCCACGGAGACCCAGTACTTC. It translates to CASSPTSTETQYF.